This T cell receptor beta chain was retrieved from a study of blood T cell repertoires in COVID-19. The Seattle patients joined while their infection was active and were tracked longitudinally afterward. CDR1 is ENHRY, CDR2 SYGVKD, per germline. This CDR3 is built from 14 residues. V shed 4 bases and J 3 bases; nucleotides not matched to a gene: 2. Per the original data handling: Amplification of reference gene primers was used by the study to estimate nucleated cell counts. Generated by immunoSEQ multiplex PCR, the TCRdb table keeps only in-frame clones and is missing some. The V and J calls and clone size are taken from that table; D and trimming were inferred from the DNA. This table has a few hundred thousand clones, around 84% appearing once.

The source of this sequence is a woman at least 80 years old with COVID-19, enrolled during active disease. The chain is built from TRBV10-3 and TRBJ1-5; 8 bases agree with TRBD1. Specimen: peripheral blood. This chain's CDR3 is CAISVDRVNQPQHF. DNA for the CDR3: TGTGCCATCAGTGTGGACAGGGTCAATCAGCCCCAGCATTTT.